One sample yielded the 22 T cell receptor beta chains listed below, sequenced in a study of blood T cell repertoires in COVID-19. The table came from immunoSEQ multiplex PCR; TCRdb's copy has only in-frame clones and leaves some out. The table has nearly 350,000 clones, more than 85% seen once. Material for sequencing was PBMCs or T cells enriched from blood (not recorded which). The receptors were sampled from a woman aged 25-40 years who had recovered from COVID-19.

This chain connects TRBV9 to TRBJ2-3, with 8 bases fitting TRBD2. The CDR3 consists of 15 residues. The V and J ends lost 1 base and 5 bases, in that order; junction bases with no gene match: 6. Germline CDR1 is SGDLS and CDR2 is YYNGEE. The CDR3 DNA is TGTGCCAGCAGCGTAAGCGGGGGAAGGGGAGATACGCAGTATTTT. As protein: CASSVSGGRGDTQYF.

The chain combines TRBV15 with TRBJ2-1; 9 bases are a match to TRBD2. The germline V gene encodes CDR1 LNHNV and CDR2 YYDKDF (reference sequence). The V gene end was trimmed by 1 base and the J gene end by 6 bases; junction bases not matched to a gene: 4. There are 15 residues in the CDR3. The CDR3 sequence is CATSRGRGGGNEQFF. CDR3 coding DNA: TGTGCCACCAGCAGAGGCCGCGGGGGGGGCAATGAGCAGTTCTTC.

CDR3 region: CASSLTGTAGNTIYF. The DNA for the CDR3 is TGTGCCAGCAGCTTGACCGGGACAGCTGGAAACACCATATATTTT. The chain employs TRBV7-2 and TRBJ1-3; TRBD1 agrees at 7 bases. V gave up 3 bases and J gave up 2 bases; unmatched junction bases: 4. The germline gives CDR1 SGHTA, CDR2 FQGNSA. The CDR3 loop spans 15 amino acids. Drawing the rest from reference TRBV7-2 and TRBJ1-3, the complete variable domain is GAGVSQSPSNKVTEKGKDVELRCDPISGHTALYWYRQSLGQGLEFLIYFQGNSAPDKSGLPSDRFSAERTGGSVSTLTIQRTQQEDSAVYLCASSLTGTAGNTIYFGEGSWLTVV.

CDR3 sequence reads: CASSLDRDGSPLHF. The CDR3 bases are TGTGCCAGCAGCTTAGACAGGGACGGATCACCCCTCCACTTT. This rearrangement joins TRBV7-8 to TRBJ1-6, with D maybe TRBD1 (6 bases). There are 14 residues in the CDR3. The V end lost 1 base, the J end lost 10 bases, and 11 bases lay between the germline ends. CDR1 is SGHVS, CDR2 FQNEAQ, per germline.

J is TRBJ1-5 and V is TRBV25-1, with 9 bases that match TRBD1. The CDR3 length is 13 residues. Germline assignment: CDR1 MGHDK and CDR2 SYGVNS. V dropped 10 bases and J dropped 4; count of bases not matched to a gene: 5. CDR3: CAIPTGGNQPQHF. DNA for the CDR3: TGTGCCATCCCGACAGGGGGAAATCAGCCCCAGCATTTT.

The rearrangement uses TRBV9 and TRBJ2-2; D perhaps matches TRBD2 (6 bases). Trimming shortened V by 2 bases and J by 4 bases, and 15 bases separated the two germline ends. CDR3 length equals 16 residues. Germline CDR1 is SGDLS and CDR2 is YYNGEE. The CDR3 region has the DNA TGTGCCAGCAGCGTCCCAGGAGCCGGGAGCACCGGGGAGCTGTTTTTT. The encoded protein is CASSVPGAGSTGELFF.

The gene calls are TRBV15 and TRBJ2-7; TRBD1 might be the D (8 bases). V was trimmed by 5 bases and J by 0 bases, leaving 17 bases between them. Per the germline V gene, CDR1 is LNHNV and CDR2 is YYDKDF (reference sequence). The length of the CDR3 is 16 residues. The CDR3 nucleotides read TGTGCCACCAGCGACCAGGGGGCGGGGGCCTCCTACGAGCAGTACTTC. It encodes CATSDQGAGASYEQYF.

V and J are TRBV5-8 and TRBJ1-1; 12 bases fit TRBD1. V lost 4 bases, J lost 4 bases, and 5 bases stayed unmatched. CDR1 is SGHTS and CDR2 is YDEGEE in the germline V gene. CDR3 length: 15 amino acids. CDR3 region: CASSALGQGATEAFF. CDR3 DNA sequence: TGTGCCAGCAGCGCCTTGGGACAGGGGGCCACTGAAGCTTTCTTT.

V usage is TRBV5-4 and J usage is TRBJ2-5; 7 bases fit TRBD1. This CDR3 spans 13 amino acids. CDR1 and CDR2 (germline): SGHNT, YYREEE (reference sequence). With V trimmed by 10 bases and J by 2 bases, 8 bases remained unmatched. The CDR3 spells CAVSGQLQETQYF. In nucleotides, the CDR3 is TGTGCCGTATCGGGACAGCTTCAAGAGACCCAGTACTTC.

This chain joins TRBV5-1 and TRBJ1-1; 10 bases are shared with TRBD1. CDR1 and CDR2 (germline): SGHRS, YFSETQ. The CDR3 is made up of 16 amino acids. V dropped 3 bases and J dropped 4; count of bases not matched to a gene: 9. The DNA of the CDR3 is TGCGCCAGCAGCTCCGCCGGGACAGGGGCCCTCACTGAAGCTTTCTTT. Protein: CASSSAGTGALTEAFF.

In DNA form, the CDR3 reads TGTGCCATCAGGCAAGACAGGCAGAACATTCAGTACTTC. Amino acid sequence: CAIRQDRQNIQYF. The chain links TRBV10-3 to TRBJ2-4, with a possible D match to TRBD1 (6 bases). V was cut by 6 bases and J by 7 bases, with 13 bases left in between. Germline V gene lookup returns CDR1 ENHRY and CDR2 SYGVKD. The CDR3 length is 13 residues.

This rearrangement joins TRBV30 to TRBJ1-2; D unresolved. From germline, CDR1 is GTSNPN and CDR2 SVGIG (reference sequence). With 6 bases removed from V and 1 base from J, the gap between germline ends came to 6 bases. The CDR3 length is 11 residues. CDR3 amino acids: CACYRNYGYTF. CDR3 DNA sequence: TGTGCCTGCTACCGTAACTATGGCTACACCTTC.

The V call is TRBV24-1, the J call TRBJ2-2; D ambiguous. Germline loops: CDR1 KGHDR, CDR2 SFDVKD. This CDR3 region has 11 residues. V shed 9 bases and J shed 1 base, with 2 bases lying between them. CDR3 loop: CATQNTGELFF. The DNA of the CDR3 is TGTGCCACCCAGAACACCGGGGAGCTGTTTTTT.

This clone has only one observation. The chain has TRBV3-1 (or the pseudogene TRBV3-2) and TRBJ2-7, with D possibly TRBD1 on 6 matching bases. From germline, CDR1 is LGHDT and CDR2 YNNKEL (reference sequence). Trimming took 0 bases from V and 7 from J, leaving 19 bases between them. CDR3 length equals 16 residues. CDR3 in DNA: TGTGCCAGCAGCCAAGATACAGGGCCTTTGGCAAGTGAGCAGTACTTC. Translated: CASSQDTGPLASEQYF.

This clone was detected a few times. The J gene is TRBJ2-3, the V gene TRBV24-1; D possibly corresponds to TRBD2 (7 bases). V was cut by 5 bases and J by 0 bases, with 26 bases left in between. Germline values: CDR1 KGHDR, CDR2 SFDVKD. The CDR3 contains 20 residues. CDR3 sequence (DNA): TGTGCCACCAGTGCTCTCACCGGGGGGCGCAATTTCTCTAGCACAGATACGCAGTATTTT. Translating gives CATSALTGGRNFSSTDTQYF.

This sequence joins TRBV27 and TRBJ2-7; D possibly corresponds to TRBD2 (7 bases). The ends were cut back, 0 bases at V and 6 bases at J, with 15 bases in the middle. CDR1 is MNHEY and CDR2 is SMNVEV in the germline V gene (reference sequence). The CDR3 covers 15 residues. Here the CDR3 reads CASSLSWGGWREQYF. In DNA, the CDR3 is TGTGCCAGCAGTTTATCGTGGGGGGGCTGGCGCGAGCAGTACTTC.

This clone was picked up a small number of times. The DNA of the CDR3 is TGTGCCAGCAGCTTATTGAGTAGGGGCACTGAAGCTTTCTTT. As protein: CASSLLSRGTEAFF. The chain recombines TRBV7-2 with TRBJ1-1; D is perhaps TRBD1 (5 bases). CDR1 is SGHTA and CDR2 is FQGNSA in the germline V gene. The CDR3 covers 14 residues. V lost 2 bases and J 4 bases, leaving 11 bases between the germline ends.

The J gene is TRBJ2-1, the V gene TRBV7-2; TRBD2 matches at 8 bases. V lost 3 bases and J lost 12; bases outside the gene matches: 10. Per the germline V gene, CDR1 is SGHTA and CDR2 is FQGNSA. The CDR3 loop spans 14 amino acids. The CDR3 sequence: CASSLGGGLRGQFF. The CDR3, as DNA: TGTGCCAGCAGCTTGGGCGGGGGGCTCCGGGGGCAGTTCTTC.

The chain carries TRBV4-1 and TRBJ1-3; tentatively, D is TRBD1 (6 bases). The length of the CDR3 is 16 residues. Germline-derived CDR1 and CDR2 are MGHRA and YSYEKL. Trimming cost V 1 base and J 4 bases, with 14 bases left between them. The CDR3 DNA reads as TGCGCCAGCAGCCAAGGGATACAGGGTCGCGGAAACACCATATATTTT. It translates to CASSQGIQGRGNTIYF.

The V gene is TRBV28, the J gene TRBJ1-5, with 11 bases aligning to TRBD1. Unmatched junction bases numbered 6, after V lost 6 bases and J lost 8 bases. Germline-derived CDR1 and CDR2 are MDHEN and SYDVKM. CDR3 length: 14 amino acids. The CDR3 DNA is TGTGCCAGCAGGGACAGGGGGCGGTTGGAGCCCCAGCATTTT. Its protein product is CASRDRGRLEPQHF. Full variable domain (outside the CDR3, taken from reference TRBV28 and TRBJ1-5): DVKVTQSSRYLVKRTGEKVFLECVQDMDHENMFWYRQDPGLGLRLIYFSYDVKMKEKGDIPEGYSVSREKKERFSLILESASTNQTSMYLCASRDRGRLEPQHFGDGTRLSIL.

V is TRBV9 and J is TRBJ1-3; a possible D gene is TRBD1 (6 bases). The V and J ends lost 3 bases and 0 bases respectively, with 13 bases between them. The CDR3 loop spans 16 amino acids. Germline V gene lookup returns CDR1 SGDLS and CDR2 YYNGEE. The CDR3 sequence: CASSAGGSHSGNTIYF. CDR3 nucleotide sequence: TGTGCCAGCAGCGCGGGGGGCAGCCACTCTGGAAACACCATATATTTT.

The chain couples TRBV2 to TRBJ2-7; D might be TRBD2 (5 bases). The CDR3 sequence is 13 residues long. The V and J ends lost 6 bases and 6 bases respectively, with 15 bases between them. The germline V gene has CDR1 SNHLY and CDR2 FYNNEI. This CDR3 reads CASRMFGVAEQYF. The CDR3, as DNA: TGTGCCAGCAGAATGTTCGGGGTAGCCGAGCAGTACTTC.